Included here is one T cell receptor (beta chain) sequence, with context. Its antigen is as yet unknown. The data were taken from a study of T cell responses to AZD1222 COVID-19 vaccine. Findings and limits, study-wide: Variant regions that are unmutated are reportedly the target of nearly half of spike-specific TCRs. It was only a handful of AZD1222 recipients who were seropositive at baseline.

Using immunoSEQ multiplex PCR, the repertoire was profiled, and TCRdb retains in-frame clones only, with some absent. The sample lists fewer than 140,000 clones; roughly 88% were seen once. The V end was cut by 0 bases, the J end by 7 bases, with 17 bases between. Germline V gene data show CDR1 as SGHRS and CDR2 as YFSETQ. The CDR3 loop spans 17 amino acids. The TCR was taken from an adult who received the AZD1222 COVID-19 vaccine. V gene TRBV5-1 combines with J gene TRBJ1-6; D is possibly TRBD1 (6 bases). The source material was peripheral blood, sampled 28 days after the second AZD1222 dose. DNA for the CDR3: TGCGCCAGCAGCTTGGGACTGACAGGCGGGTGGAATTCACCCCTCCACTTT. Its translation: CASSLGLTGGWNSPLHF.